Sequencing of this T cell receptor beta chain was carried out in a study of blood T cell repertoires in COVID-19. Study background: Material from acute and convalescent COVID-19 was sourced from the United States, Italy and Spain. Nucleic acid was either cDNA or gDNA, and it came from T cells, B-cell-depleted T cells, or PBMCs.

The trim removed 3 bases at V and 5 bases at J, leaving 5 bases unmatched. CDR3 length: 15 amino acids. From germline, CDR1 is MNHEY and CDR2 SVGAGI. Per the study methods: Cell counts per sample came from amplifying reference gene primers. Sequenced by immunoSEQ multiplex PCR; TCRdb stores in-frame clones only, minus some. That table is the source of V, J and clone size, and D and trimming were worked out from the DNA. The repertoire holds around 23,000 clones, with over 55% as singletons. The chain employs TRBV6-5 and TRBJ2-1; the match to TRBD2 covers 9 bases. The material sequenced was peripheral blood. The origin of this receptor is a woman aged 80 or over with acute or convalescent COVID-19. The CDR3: CASSYFLAGNNEQFF. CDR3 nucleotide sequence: TGTGCCAGCAGTTATTTCCTAGCGGGGAACAATGAGCAGTTCTTC.